The 25 T cell receptor beta chains below come from one sample, sequenced in a study of CD8 T cells in Susac syndrome. Random hexamers primed reverse transcription of about 0.45 to 1 ug RNA. TCRdb used MiXCR to reprocess the immunoSEQ multiplex PCR reads, holding one entry per CDR3 protein. Altogether approximately 200,000 distinct CDR3 sequences are present, approximately 95% being singletons, with the ten largest covering around 0.08%. Sample: CD4+ T cells from PBMCs. The source is a human donor with multiple sclerosis.

The gene calls are TRBV19 and TRBJ1-6; the D is unclear. Trimming pared 5 bases from V and 7 bases from J, leaving 18 bases between. Germline CDR1 is LNHDA and CDR2 is SQIVND (reference sequence). This CDR3 has 16 amino acids. The CDR3 DNA follows: TGTGCCAGTAGTGTAGGAGGACGCTTAGGAAATTCACCCCTCCACTTT. Amino acid sequence: CASSVGGRLGNSPLHF.

This sequence joins TRBV3-1 and TRBJ2-5; D gene unclear. The V gene's germline CDR1 is LGHDT and CDR2 YNNKEL (reference sequence). The CDR3 runs 13 residues. Trimming cost V 1 base and J 5 bases, with 8 bases left between them. CDR3 region: CASSQAPAETQYF. The CDR3 bases are TGTGCCAGCAGCCAAGCCCCAGCGGAGACCCAGTACTTC.

V usage is TRBV3-1 and J usage is TRBJ2-3, with TRBD2 identical over 8 bases. After removal of 1 base from V and 2 bases from J, the junction contained 5 bases not matched to a gene. The CDR3 runs to 16 residues. CDR1 is LGHDT and CDR2 is YNNKEL in the germline V gene (reference sequence). CDR3 region: CASSQVGLVFTDTQYF. The CDR3 DNA is TGTGCCAGCAGCCAAGTGGGACTAGTGTTCACAGATACGCAGTATTTT.

CDR3 protein: CASRRDLPYEQYV. Written as DNA, the CDR3 is TGTGCCAGCAGGCGGGACTTGCCCTACGAGCAGTACGTC. The chain is built from TRBV25-1 and TRBJ2-7; weak D call: TRBD2 (6 bases). The germline V gene encodes CDR1 MGHDK and CDR2 SYGVNS. The CDR3 is 13 residues long. V was trimmed by 6 bases and J by 2 bases, leaving 11 bases between them.

The chain couples TRBV5-4 to TRBJ2-1; D is possibly TRBD2 (5 bases). The CDR3 runs to 12 residues. With 0 bases removed from V and 10 bases from J, the gap between germline ends came to 8 bases. Germline V lookup: CDR1 SGHNT, CDR2 YYREEE (reference sequence). For the CDR3, the DNA is TGTGCCAGCAGCTTGGACGGGGTCGAGCAGTTCTTC. It is translated as CASSLDGVEQFF.

The V and J genes are TRBV11-2 and TRBJ2-1; 9 bases agree with TRBD2. V was pared by 7 bases and J by 0 bases, with 7 bases of the junction left unmatched. This CDR3 comprises 16 residues. From germline, CDR1 is SGHAT and CDR2 FQNNGV. CDR3 sequence: CASTSRGGDSYNEQFF. CDR3 nucleotide sequence: TGTGCCAGCACCTCCCGCGGGGGGGACTCCTACAATGAGCAGTTCTTC.

This clonotype has more than one count but fewer than ten. The chain recombines TRBV5-1 with TRBJ2-7; D may be TRBD2 (6 bases). The CDR3 consists of 14 residues. Germline V gene data show CDR1 as SGHRS and CDR2 as YFSETQ. V was pared by 0 bases and J by 3 bases, with 10 bases between. The CDR3 coding sequence is TGCGCCAGCAGCTTGGGCGTCGGGAGCTACGAGCAGTACTTC. Translating gives CASSLGVGSYEQYF.

This chain joins TRBV6-5 and TRBJ2-6, with D perhaps TRBD2 (6 bases). V shed 0 bases and J shed 2 bases, with 14 bases lying between them. This CDR3 region has 18 residues. CDR1 is MNHEY, CDR2 SVGAGI, per germline. CDR3 DNA sequence: TGTGCCAGCAGTTACTCGATGGCCGGGGGAGCTGGGGCCAACGTCCTGACTTTC. The encoded protein is CASSYSMAGGAGANVLTF.

The rearrangement joins TRBV3-1 to TRBJ1-5; D unclear. CDR1 and CDR2 (germline): LGHDT, YNNKEL (reference sequence). The CDR3 is made up of 16 amino acids. The V gene lost 3 bases and the J gene lost 1 base, with 13 bases spanning the gap. This CDR3 is CASSQSWTVSNQPQHF. The CDR3 DNA is TGTGCCAGCAGCCAGTCTTGGACGGTGAGCAATCAGCCCCAGCATTTT.

The gene calls are TRBV29-1 and TRBJ1-2; 7 bases are shared with TRBD1. This CDR3 spans 12 amino acids. V was clipped by 5 bases and J by 8 bases; unmatched bases: 8. Germline CDR1 SQVTM, CDR2 ANQGSEA. CDR3 bases: TGCAGCGTTCGGGACAGCGTGGGAGGCTACACCTTC. Translation: CSVRDSVGGYTF.

The V call is TRBV9, the J call TRBJ1-4; D is ambiguous. V lost 4 bases to trimming and J lost 8 bases, with 21 bases between them. The CDR3 consists of 16 residues. CDR1 is SGDLS and CDR2 is YYNGEE in the germline V gene. CDR3 sequence: CASSPSISRLEEKLFF. In DNA form, the CDR3 reads TGTGCCAGCAGCCCTTCTATTTCGAGGCTTGAAGAAAAACTGTTTTTT.

This rearrangement joins TRBV9 to TRBJ1-6; no firm D call. V was trimmed by 0 bases and J by 11 bases, leaving 9 bases between them. The V gene's germline CDR1 is SGDLS and CDR2 YYNGEE. The CDR3 runs to 13 residues. In DNA, the CDR3 is TGTGCCAGCAGCGTAGGCGGGTTCCCACCCCTCCACTTT. Protein: CASSVGGFPPLHF. The full variable domain, its missing parts supplied by reference TRBV9 and TRBJ1-6, is DSGVTQTPKHLITATGQRVTLRCSPRSGDLSVYWYQQSLDQGLQFLIQYYNGEERAKGNILERFSAQQFPDLHSELNLSSLELGDSALYFCASSVGGFPPLHFGNGTRLTVT.

The chain couples TRBV12-3 or TRBV12-4 to TRBJ1-5; D unresolved. The CDR3 loop spans 14 amino acids. V was trimmed by 5 bases and J by 4 bases, leaving 12 bases between them. The CDR3 DNA sequence: TGTGCCAGCAGTCCTTGGGAGGATAATCAGCCCCAGCATTTT. Its translation: CASSPWEDNQPQHF.

The chain couples TRBV9 to TRBJ2-1; 13 bases are shared with TRBD2. The V and J ends lost 3 bases and 8 bases, in that order; junction bases with no gene match: 2. CDR1 is SGDLS, CDR2 YYNGEE, per germline. The CDR3 has 14 amino acids. The CDR3 DNA sequence: TGTGCCAGCAGCGGGACTAGCGGGGGAGATGAGCAGTTCTTC. As protein: CASSGTSGGDEQFF. The full variable domain, its missing parts supplied by reference TRBV9 and TRBJ2-1, is DSGVTQTPKHLITATGQRVTLRCSPRSGDLSVYWYQQSLDQGLQFLIQYYNGEERAKGNILERFSAQQFPDLHSELNLSSLELGDSALYFCASSGTSGGDEQFFGPGTRLTVL.

The V call is TRBV24-1, the J call TRBJ2-1; D might be TRBD2 (5 bases). Germline CDR1 reads KGHDR; CDR2 reads SFDVKD. The CDR3 totals 17 residues. The V and J ends lost 2 bases and 0 bases respectively, with 13 bases between them. Written as DNA, the CDR3 is TGTGCCACCAGTGATTCGCGGACGGGGAGCTCCTACAATGAGCAGTTCTTC. Its protein is CATSDSRTGSSYNEQFF.

V and J are TRBV5-1 and TRBJ2-7, with D hard to call. Germline V gene sequence: CDR1 SGHRS, CDR2 YFSETQ. CDR3 size: 11 residues. Trimming stripped 2 bases from V and 5 bases from J, with 5 bases between. The CDR3 sequence: CASSFTNEQYV. The CDR3 bases are TGCGCCAGCAGCTTTACAAACGAGCAGTACGTC.

The gene calls are TRBV20-1 and TRBJ1-2; 8 bases align to TRBD1. This CDR3 comprises 11 residues. Losses at the gene ends were 6 bases for V and 8 bases for J; bases not matched to a gene: 5. Germline CDR1 is DFQATT and CDR2 is SNEGSKA (reference sequence). CDR3 amino acids: CSAADRVGYTF. The CDR3 DNA sequence: TGCAGTGCCGCGGACAGGGTCGGCTACACCTTC.

V and J are TRBV29-1 and TRBJ1-5; D possibly corresponds to TRBD1 (5 bases). Trimming stripped 5 bases from V and 2 bases from J, with 10 bases between. Per germline, CDR1 SQVTM and CDR2 ANQGSEA. The length of the CDR3 is 13 residues. CDR3 sequence: CSVRGGGNQPQHF. The CDR3 DNA sequence: TGCAGCGTTCGGGGGGGTGGCAATCAGCCCCAGCATTTT.

V and J are TRBV7-9 and TRBJ1-6; the match to TRBD1 covers 8 bases. Unmatched junction bases numbered 10, after V lost 5 bases and J lost 7 bases. CDR1 and CDR2 (germline): SEHNR, FQNEAQ (reference sequence). The CDR3 length is 16 residues. The CDR3 loop reads CASSPNTDRANSPLHF. The CDR3 DNA reads as TGTGCCAGCAGCCCAAATACGGACAGGGCCAATTCACCCCTCCACTTT.

The rearrangement joins TRBV9 to TRBJ1-2; no definite D call. Trimming took off 3 bases at V and 8 bases at J, with 14 bases between the two ends. Per germline, CDR1 SGDLS and CDR2 YYNGEE. CDR3 length: 13 residues. The CDR3, as DNA: TGTGCCAGCAGCGGTCTCGTGGGGAACGGCTACACCTTC. Translation gives CASSGLVGNGYTF.

The J gene is TRBJ2-3, the V gene TRBV20-1; TRBD1 might be the D (6 bases). V was pared by 4 bases and J by 2 bases, with 13 bases between. Per the germline V gene, CDR1 is DFQATT and CDR2 is SNEGSKA (reference sequence). The CDR3 consists of 14 residues. The chain's CDR3 is CSAKQGSPTDTQYF. The CDR3 DNA reads TGCAGTGCTAAACAGGGCTCACCCACAGATACGCAGTATTTT.

This chain joins TRBV9 and TRBJ1-1; no reliable D call. Germline V gene data show CDR1 as SGDLS and CDR2 as YYNGEE. Between the trimmed V and J ends, which lost 2 bases and 1 base, there was a span of 12 bases. The CDR3 runs 15 residues. This CDR3 reads CASSVDSDPNTEAFF. In DNA, the CDR3 is TGTGCCAGCAGCGTTGATTCAGACCCGAACACTGAAGCTTTCTTT.

This clonotype was seen a single time. This chain connects TRBV29-1 to TRBJ2-5, with D possibly matching TRBD1 (6 bases). The CDR3 sequence is 13 residues long. Germline lookup yields CDR1 SQVTM and CDR2 ANQGSEA. The CDR3 sequence is CSIEGAQGETQYF. CDR3 nucleotide sequence: TGCAGTATAGAAGGGGCACAGGGAGAGACCCAGTACTTC.

The gene calls are TRBV30 and TRBJ1-6, with D unresolved. The CDR3 extends over 17 amino acids. The germline V and J ends were trimmed by 3 bases and 5 bases, with 20 bases remaining between them. In germline, CDR1 is GTSNPN, CDR2 SVGIG (reference sequence). CDR3 nucleotides: TGTGCCTGGAGCAGTGTACGGATCTTGGGTGATAATTCACCCCTCCACTTT. Translated, it gives CAWSSVRILGDNSPLHF. Together with reference TRBV30 and TRBJ1-6, the CDR3 gives the full variable domain: SQTIHQWPATLVQPVGSPLSLECTVEGTSNPNLYWYRQAAGRGLQLLFYSVGIGQISSEVPQNLSASRPQDRQFILSSKKLLLSDSGFYLCAWSSVRILGDNSPLHFGNGTRLTVT.

The chain uses TRBV30 and TRBJ2-3; TRBD1 agrees at 9 bases. Trimming at V came to 0 bases and at J to 2 bases, leaving 3 bases not matched to a gene. The CDR3 length is 15 residues. Germline loops: CDR1 GTSNPN, CDR2 SVGIG (reference sequence). The CDR3 DNA reads as TGTGCCTGGAGTGTGGGGGACAGGGACACAGATACGCAGTATTTT. As protein: CAWSVGDRDTDTQYF.